The following is a TCR beta chain sequence with its context. The data are from a study of cytomegalovirus exposure and HLA in healthy donors. Germline V gives CDR1 SGHDT, CDR2 YYEEEE. The CDR3 is 14 amino acids. The ends were cut back, 0 bases at V and 6 bases at J, with 11 bases in the middle. The PCR made use of 60 Vbeta and 13 Jbeta primers. Measured with immunoSEQ multiplex PCR; TCRdb has only the in-frame clones, and not every one. The profile covers hundreds of thousands of clones, with approximately 80% appearing a single time and just over 1.4% taken by the ten largest. The material sequenced was PBMCs. This rearrangement joins TRBV5-6 to TRBJ2-3; a possible D gene is TRBD2 (6 bases). This receptor was obtained from a girl between 5 and 17 years old in good health and CMV-seronegative. Written as DNA, the CDR3 is TGTGCCAGCAGCTTGGGGAGGGGTAGGGATACGCAGTATTTT. Translating it yields CASSLGRGRDTQYF.